This T cell receptor (beta chain) was obtained from a study of blood T cell repertoires in COVID-19. Study-level information: From T cells, B-cell-depleted T cells, or PBMCs came the material, which was cDNA or gDNA.

Germline CDR1 and CDR2: SGHAT and FQNNGV. With 0 bases removed from V and 10 bases from J, the gap between germline ends came to 22 bases. This CDR3 is built from 17 residues. Categorization into cohorts depended on clinical history that participants reported. TCRdb's copy holds only in-frame clones and misses some; the assay was immunoSEQ multiplex PCR. The repertoire has about 230,000 clones, roughly 86% of them found once; the top ten carry 3.5% to 4%. The sequence was collected from a woman in her 30s with acute COVID-19. The sequenced sample was PBMCs or T cells enriched from blood (not recorded which). The rearrangement links TRBV11-2 to TRBJ2-1; weak D call: TRBD2 (6 bases). The CDR3: CASSLEYEFSGTEEQFF. The CDR3 DNA sequence: TGTGCCAGCAGCTTAGAATATGAGTTTAGCGGAACAGAGGAGCAGTTCTTC.